The T cell receptor beta chain under discussion was sequenced for a study of cytomegalovirus exposure and HLA in healthy donors. Vbeta (60) and Jbeta (13) primers were used in the PCR. Some clones are missing from TCRdb's copy, which holds only in-frame ones; the method was immunoSEQ multiplex PCR. This table holds 70,000 or so clones, roughly 89% found once. The CDR3 length is 19 residues. The sample was PBMCs. The V call is TRBV1, the J call TRBJ1-1; TRBD1 is the table's D call and was not checked against the DNA. TRBV1 is a known pseudogene. This receptor was taken from a woman aged 30 to 39 in good health and CMV-seronegative. The chain's CDR3 is CTSSQGQGRPRKAIAEAFF. The CDR3, as DNA: TGCACCAGCAGCCAGGGACAGGGAAGGCCACGAAAAGCAATAGCTGAAGCTTTCTTT.